Listed here are 11 T cell receptor beta chains from one sample, sequenced in a study of CD8 T cells in ankylosing spondylitis. Study-level results: Roughly eight highly homologous variants made up a TCR beta motif that seemed to typify ankylosing spondylitis blood.

TCRdb ran MiXCR on the 5' RACE reads and lists one entry per CDR3 protein. The sample includes hundreds of thousands of distinct CDR3 sequences, 12% seen only once; the top ten take 0.51%. These receptors lack a known antigen. The sequencing input was blood, either unsorted or a sorted T cell fraction (not recorded which). The receptors were gathered from a male donor with ankylosing spondylitis.

The gene calls are TRBV7-2 and TRBJ2-5; D gene unclear. Germline V gives CDR1 SGHTA, CDR2 FQGNSA. V gave up 5 bases and J gave up 2 bases, with 9 bases separating them. The CDR3 extends over 13 amino acids. For the CDR3, the DNA is TGTGCCAGCAGCCGCAACATACAAGAGACCCAGTACTTC. It yields the protein CASSRNIQETQYF.

The rearrangement links TRBV20-1 to TRBJ2-1; TRBD2 aligns across 10 bases. V lost 6 bases to trimming and J lost 8 bases; unmatched junction nucleotides: 13. The CDR3 loop spans 15 amino acids. Germline CDR1 and CDR2: DFQATT and SNEGSKA (reference sequence). The CDR3 bases are TGCAGTGCCCCCCCCTTCGGACTAGCGGTAGATGAGCAGTTCTTC. Amino acids: CSAPPFGLAVDEQFF.

The sample holds one count of this clonotype. A much more abundant neighbour one base away suggests this may be a read error. The V call is TRBV4-3, the J call TRBJ2-3; weak D call: TRBD2 (5 bases). This CDR3 is 15 amino acids long. Germline CDR1 LGHNA, CDR2 YSLEER. For the CDR3, the DNA is TGCGCCAGCAGACAAGAACTAGTAGGCACAGATACGCAGTATTTT. As protein: CASRQELVGTDTQYF.

The rearrangement links TRBV4-3 to TRBJ2-7, with a tentative D call TRBD2 (6 bases). The V and J ends lost 3 bases and 0 bases respectively, with 15 bases between them. Germline CDR1 is LGHNA and CDR2 is YSLEER. This CDR3 has 16 residues. The CDR3 loop is CASSHSVLRGSYEQYF. The CDR3 DNA follows: TGCGCCAGCAGCCATAGTGTCTTGCGGGGCTCCTACGAGCAGTACTTC.

This CDR3 is CADRAGAYTDTQYF. In DNA form, the CDR3 reads TGTGCCGATAGAGCGGGGGCCTACACAGATACGCAGTATTTT. The chain is built from TRBV7-2 and TRBJ2-3, with 8 bases lining up with TRBD2. CDR3 size: 14 residues. Unmatched junction bases numbered 9, after V lost 11 bases and J lost 2 bases. Germline CDR1 is SGHTA and CDR2 is FQGNSA.

The chain links TRBV20-1 to TRBJ2-1, with D possibly TRBD1 on 5 matching bases. There are 15 residues in the CDR3. Per germline, CDR1 DFQATT and CDR2 SNEGSKA (reference sequence). Trimming took off 0 bases at V and 7 bases at J, with 16 bases between the two ends. The CDR3, as DNA: TGCAGTGCTAGAGATCCCCTAGGGGCAAGGAATGAGCAGTTCTTC. This codes for CSARDPLGARNEQFF.

This chain links TRBV30 with TRBJ2-1; D remains unclear. V lost 4 bases, J lost 8 bases, and 9 bases lay in between. The CDR3 covers 11 residues. The V gene's germline CDR1 is GTSNPN and CDR2 SVGIG (reference sequence). Here the CDR3 reads CAWNRWDEQFF. CDR3 nucleotide sequence: TGTGCCTGGAACCGTTGGGATGAGCAGTTCTTC.

The sample holds a few counts of this clonotype. The J gene is TRBJ2-4, the V gene TRBV6-1; 7 positions agree with TRBD2. Germline assignment: CDR1 MNHNS and CDR2 SASEGT. V lost 5 bases, J lost 4 bases, and 5 bases stayed unmatched. The CDR3 sequence is 14 residues long. As DNA, the CDR3 is TGTGCCAGCAGTACCCCCGGGGGGAAAAACATTCAGTACTTC. Amino acid sequence: CASSTPGGKNIQYF.

This clonotype was seen a few times. The chain joins TRBV20-1 to TRBJ2-5; D not certain. V lost 7 bases and J lost 0, with 12 bases in between. CDR3 length equals 13 residues. The germline V gene encodes CDR1 DFQATT and CDR2 SNEGSKA (reference sequence). The CDR3 loop reads CSVFRPDQETQYF. The CDR3 coding sequence is TGCAGTGTCTTCCGGCCAGACCAAGAGACCCAGTACTTC.

V usage is TRBV7-8 and J usage is TRBJ2-2, with a tentative D call TRBD1 (6 bases). The V gene lost 5 bases and the J gene lost 3 bases, with 13 bases spanning the gap. The CDR3 covers 15 residues. In germline, CDR1 is SGHVS, CDR2 FQNEAQ. The CDR3 region is CASSPRDKHTGELFF. CDR3 in DNA: TGTGCCAGCAGCCCTCGGGACAAACACACCGGGGAGCTGTTTTTT. The full variable domain, in which reference TRBV7-8 and TRBJ2-2 provide the parts outside the CDR3, is GAGVSQSPRYKVAKRGQDVALRCDPISGHVSLFWYQQALGQGPEFLTYFQNEAQLDKSGLPSDRFFAERPEGSVSTLKIQRTQQEDSAVYLCASSPRDKHTGELFFGEGSRLTVL.

V usage is TRBV20-1 and J usage is TRBJ2-5, with 13 bases matching TRBD2. V was pared by 6 bases and J by 6 bases, with 7 bases of the junction left unmatched. Per the germline V gene, CDR1 is DFQATT and CDR2 is SNEGSKA (reference sequence). The CDR3 has 14 residues. CDR3 sequence (DNA): TGCAGTGCAGAACTAGCGGGGGGGCGGAAGACCCAGTACTTC. It translates to CSAELAGGRKTQYF.